Sequencing of this T cell receptor beta chain was carried out in a study of blood T cell repertoires in COVID-19. Study overall: PBMCs, B-cell-depleted T cells, or T cells provided the cDNA or gDNA that made up the material.

Germline V CDR1 and CDR2: DFQATT, SNEGSKA (reference sequence). The CDR3 contains 10 residues. TCRdb's table, derived via immunoSEQ multiplex PCR, lists solely in-frame clones and lacks some. The sample holds about 140,000 clones, around nine tenths seen once. The sequencing sample was made of peripheral blood. J is TRBJ1-1 and V is TRBV20-1, with D hard to call. The clonotype comes from a woman between 55 and 75 years old with acute or convalescent COVID-19. The CDR3 loop is CSRSSAEAFF. The CDR3 bases are TGCAGCAGAAGTTCCGCTGAAGCTTTCTTT.